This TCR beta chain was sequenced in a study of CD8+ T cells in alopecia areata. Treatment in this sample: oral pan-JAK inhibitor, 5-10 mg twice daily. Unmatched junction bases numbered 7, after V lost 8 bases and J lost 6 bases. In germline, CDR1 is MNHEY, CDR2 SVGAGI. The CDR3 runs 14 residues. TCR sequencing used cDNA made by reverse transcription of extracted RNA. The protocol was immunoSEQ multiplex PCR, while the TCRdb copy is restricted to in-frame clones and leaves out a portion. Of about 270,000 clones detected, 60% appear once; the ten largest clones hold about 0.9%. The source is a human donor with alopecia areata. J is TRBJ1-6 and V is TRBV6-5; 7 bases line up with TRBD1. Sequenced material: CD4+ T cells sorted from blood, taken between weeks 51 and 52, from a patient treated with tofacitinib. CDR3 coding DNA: TGTGCCAGCTCCCTGGGACAGTTTAATTCACCCCTCCACTTT. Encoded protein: CASSLGQFNSPLHF.